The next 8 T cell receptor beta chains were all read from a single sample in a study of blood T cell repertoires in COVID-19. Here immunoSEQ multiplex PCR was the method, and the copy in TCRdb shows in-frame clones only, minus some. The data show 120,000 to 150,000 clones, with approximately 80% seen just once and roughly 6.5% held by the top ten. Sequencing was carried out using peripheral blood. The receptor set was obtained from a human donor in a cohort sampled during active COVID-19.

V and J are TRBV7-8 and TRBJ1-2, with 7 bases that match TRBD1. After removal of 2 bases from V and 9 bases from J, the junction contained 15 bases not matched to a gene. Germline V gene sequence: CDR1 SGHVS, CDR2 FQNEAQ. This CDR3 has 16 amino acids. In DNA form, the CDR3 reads TGTGCCAGCAGCTTACTAGAGGGGGCGGAGGTTCGTAGCTACACCTTC. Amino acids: CASSLLEGAEVRSYTF. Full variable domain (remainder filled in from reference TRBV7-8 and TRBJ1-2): GAGVSQSPRYKVAKRGQDVALRCDPISGHVSLFWYQQALGQGPEFLTYFQNEAQLDKSGLPSDRFFAERPEGSVSTLKIQRTQQEDSAVYLCASSLLEGAEVRSYTFGSGTRLTVV.

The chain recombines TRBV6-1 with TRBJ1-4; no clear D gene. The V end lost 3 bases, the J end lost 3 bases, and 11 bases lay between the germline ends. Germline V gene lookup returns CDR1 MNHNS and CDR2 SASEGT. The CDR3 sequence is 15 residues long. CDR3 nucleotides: TGTGCCAGCAGTGAGTCAGGTCATGCTAATGAAAAACTGTTTTTT. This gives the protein CASSESGHANEKLFF.

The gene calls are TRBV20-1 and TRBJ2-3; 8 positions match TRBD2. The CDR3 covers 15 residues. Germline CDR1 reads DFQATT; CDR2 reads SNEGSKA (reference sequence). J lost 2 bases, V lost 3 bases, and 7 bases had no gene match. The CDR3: CSASRLAGITDTQYF. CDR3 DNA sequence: TGCAGTGCTAGTCGGCTAGCGGGTATCACAGATACGCAGTATTTT.

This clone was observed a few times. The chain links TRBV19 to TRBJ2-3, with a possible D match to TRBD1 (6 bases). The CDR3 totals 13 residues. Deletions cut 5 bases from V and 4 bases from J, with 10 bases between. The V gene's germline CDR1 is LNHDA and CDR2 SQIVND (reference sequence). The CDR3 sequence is CASSASGADTQYF. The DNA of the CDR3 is TGTGCCAGTAGTGCGTCAGGGGCAGATACGCAGTATTTT. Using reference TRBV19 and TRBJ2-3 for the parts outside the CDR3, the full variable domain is DGGITQSPKYLFRKEGQNVTLSCEQNLNHDAMYWYRQDPGQGLRLIYYSQIVNDFQKGDIAEGYSVSREKKESFPLTVTSAQKNPTAFYLCASSASGADTQYFGPGTRLTVL.

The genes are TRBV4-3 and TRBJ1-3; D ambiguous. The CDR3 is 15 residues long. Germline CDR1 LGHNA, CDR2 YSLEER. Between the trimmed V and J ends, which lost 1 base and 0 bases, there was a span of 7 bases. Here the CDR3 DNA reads TGCGCCAGCAGCCAAGCGTTAATCTCTGGAAACACCATATATTTT. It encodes CASSQALISGNTIYF.

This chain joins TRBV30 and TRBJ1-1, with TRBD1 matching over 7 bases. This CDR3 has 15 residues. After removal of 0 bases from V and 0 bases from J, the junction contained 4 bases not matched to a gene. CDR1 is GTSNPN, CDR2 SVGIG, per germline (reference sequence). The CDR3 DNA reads TGTGCCTGGAGTGTGGGGGGACAGTTGAACACTGAAGCTTTCTTT. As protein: CAWSVGGQLNTEAFF.

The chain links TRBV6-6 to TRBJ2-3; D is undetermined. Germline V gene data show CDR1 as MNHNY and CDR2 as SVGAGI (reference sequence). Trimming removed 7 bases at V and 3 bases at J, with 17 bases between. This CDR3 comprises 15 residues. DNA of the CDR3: TGTGCCAGCACCTCCAGACTGACCAGTACAGATACGCAGTATTTT. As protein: CASTSRLTSTDTQYF.

CDR3 protein: CASSYSIGASNQPQHF. CDR3 sequence (DNA): TGTGCCAGCAGTTACTCGATAGGGGCGAGCAATCAGCCCCAGCATTTT. This rearrangement joins TRBV6-6 to TRBJ1-5; weak D call: TRBD1 (5 bases). This CDR3 is 16 amino acids long. Trimming removed 0 bases from V and 1 base from J, with 10 bases in between. Germline CDR1 MNHNY, CDR2 SVGAGI (reference sequence).